Below, 17 T cell receptor beta chains from the same sample are listed, as sequenced in a study of blood T cell repertoires in COVID-19. Sequenced by immunoSEQ multiplex PCR; TCRdb stores in-frame clones only, minus some. The sample shows over 100,000 clones, approximately 86% of them seen only once. The sequenced sample was peripheral blood. The receptors shown here come from a woman in her sixties or seventies with COVID-19, enrolled during active disease.

This chain joins TRBV30 and TRBJ1-5; TRBD1 agrees at 9 bases. With 7 bases clipped from V and 9 bases from J, the junction kept 7 bases outside the gene matches. Germline V gives CDR1 GTSNPN, CDR2 SVGIG (reference sequence). The CDR3 runs to 12 residues. The DNA of the CDR3 is TGTGCCTCGGGACAGGGATCTTGGCCCCAGCATTTT. This gives the protein CASGQGSWPQHF.

The J gene is TRBJ1-1, the V gene TRBV5-1, with 9 positions matching TRBD1. The CDR3 totals 14 residues. V gave up 4 bases and J gave up 1 base; unmatched junction bases: 2. Germline V gene data show CDR1 as SGHRS and CDR2 as YFSETQ. CDR3 residues: CASSPTGGNTEAFF. CDR3 nucleotides: TGCGCCAGCAGCCCGACAGGGGGGAACACTGAAGCTTTCTTT.

The genes are TRBV6-4 and TRBJ1-5; 7 nucleotides agree with TRBD1. The CDR3 runs 13 residues. Per the germline V gene, CDR1 is MRHNA and CDR2 is SNTAGT. The DNA for the CDR3 is TGTCCGGATATGGGACAGACCAATCAGCCCCAGCATTTT. Its translation: CPDMGQTNQPQHF.

This clone appeared once. The chain uses TRBV9 and TRBJ1-3, with 7 bases matching TRBD1. Germline assignment: CDR1 SGDLS and CDR2 YYNGEE. The CDR3 loop spans 16 amino acids. V trimming: 3 bases; J trimming: 5 bases; junction bases outside the gene matches: 11. Here the CDR3 DNA reads TGTGCCAGCAGCGCGCCCCCCGGACAGGTTCGAAACACCATATATTTT. The encoded protein is CASSAPPGQVRNTIYF.

This chain links TRBV6-1 with TRBJ1-2; 9 bases are shared with TRBD1. CDR3 length: 14 residues. V was pared by 2 bases and J by 5 bases, with 3 bases of the junction left unmatched. Germline V gene sequence: CDR1 MNHNS, CDR2 SASEGT. The CDR3 region has the DNA TGTGCCAGCAGTGAACCCGGGACAGGGTATGGCTACACCTTC. It specifies CASSEPGTGYGYTF.

The chain combines TRBV20-1 with TRBJ1-6; 8 bases fit TRBD1. V lost 3 bases, J lost 3 bases, and 4 bases stayed unmatched. The CDR3 is 15 amino acids. CDR1 is DFQATT and CDR2 is SNEGSKA in the germline V gene (reference sequence). The CDR3 is CSASQGAIYNSPLHF. The DNA of the CDR3 is TGCAGTGCTAGTCAGGGGGCAATCTATAATTCACCCCTCCACTTT.

This chain links TRBV7-2 with TRBJ2-5, with D possibly matching TRBD2 (7 bases). The germline V gene encodes CDR1 SGHTA and CDR2 FQGNSA. The V end lost 3 bases, the J end lost 5 bases, and 19 bases lay between the germline ends. There are 16 residues in the CDR3. DNA for the CDR3: TGTGCCAGCAGCTTCCCCCGGACTAGGGGGTCGGAGACCCAGTACTTC. It codes for CASSFPRTRGSETQYF.

CDR3: CASSPTPDTEAFF. As DNA, the CDR3 is TGTGCCAGCAGCCCCACCCCGGACACTGAAGCTTTCTTT. The V and J genes are TRBV28 and TRBJ1-1; unclear D gene. The V gene lost 6 bases and the J gene lost 3 bases, with 11 bases spanning the gap. This CDR3 comprises 13 residues. Germline loops: CDR1 MDHEN, CDR2 SYDVKM.

This chain links TRBV28 with TRBJ1-2; 11 bases fit TRBD1. V was pared by 6 bases and J by 6 bases, with 9 bases of the junction left unmatched. The CDR3 extends over 15 amino acids. Germline V gene lookup returns CDR1 MDHEN and CDR2 SYDVKM. The chain's CDR3 is CASRPPGQGGHGYTF. The CDR3 DNA reads as TGTGCCAGCAGACCTCCGGGACAGGGGGGTCATGGCTACACCTTC.

The chain is built from TRBV5-1 and TRBJ2-7, with D perhaps TRBD1 (6 bases). CDR1 and CDR2 (germline): SGHRS, YFSETQ. With 0 bases removed from V and 2 bases from J, the gap between germline ends came to 15 bases. This CDR3 contains 16 residues. The CDR3 DNA reads TGCGCCAGCAGCTTGGAATACAGGGAAGCTGCCTACGAGCAGTACTTC. Its protein product is CASSLEYREAAYEQYF.

The chain carries TRBV3-1 (or the pseudogene TRBV3-2) and TRBJ2-7; D is unclear. V gave up 4 bases and J gave up 6 bases, with 7 bases separating them. The CDR3 is made up of 11 amino acids. Germline CDR1 is LGHDT and CDR2 is YNNKEL (reference sequence). CDR3: CASSRSSEQYF. CDR3 DNA sequence: TGTGCCAGCAGCCGGAGTTCCGAGCAGTACTTC.

The chain couples TRBV19 to TRBJ1-6; D is uncertain. There are 12 residues in the CDR3. The V and J ends lost 3 bases and 15 bases respectively, with 12 bases between them. The V gene's germline CDR1 is LNHDA and CDR2 SQIVND (reference sequence). The CDR3 DNA reads as TGTGCCAGTAGTATCTACGAAGGACTCCTCCACTTT. It codes for CASSIYEGLLHF.

V gene TRBV19 combines with J gene TRBJ2-1; 13 bases match TRBD2. The V gene end was trimmed by 9 bases and the J gene end by 8 bases; junction bases not matched to a gene: 7. The CDR3 is 14 residues long. Per germline, CDR1 LNHDA and CDR2 SQIVND (reference sequence). DNA of the CDR3: TGTGCCAGCCAGACTAGCGGGGGGCCCTATGAGCAGTTCTTC. It codes for CASQTSGGPYEQFF.

This clone was counted a few times. The V call is TRBV2, the J call TRBJ1-1; D is perhaps TRBD1 (6 bases). Trimming stripped 4 bases from V and 5 bases from J, with 11 bases between. The CDR3 is 13 amino acids. Per the germline V gene, CDR1 is SNHLY and CDR2 is FYNNEI. The CDR3 sequence: CASSAGDRTEAFF. As DNA, the CDR3 is TGTGCCAGCAGTGCAGGGGATCGTACTGAAGCTTTCTTT.

The gene calls are TRBV14 and TRBJ2-1; no clear D. The CDR3 consists of 14 residues. V lost 2 bases and J 6 bases, leaving 11 bases between the germline ends. Germline V CDR1 and CDR2: SGHDN, FVKESK. CDR3 nucleotides: TGTGCCAGCAGCCAACTCAGACAAACCAATGAGCAGTTCTTC. Protein: CASSQLRQTNEQFF.

This clone has more than one count but fewer than ten. V and J are TRBV18 and TRBJ1-6, with no clear D. Germline-derived CDR1 and CDR2 are KGHSH and LQKENI. The CDR3 has 14 amino acids. V was shortened by 2 bases and J by 9 bases, with 11 bases between the two germline ends. The CDR3 loop is CASSPDLLTSPLHF. The CDR3 nucleotides read TGTGCCAGCTCACCAGATCTCCTAACTTCACCCCTCCACTTT. Complete variable domain (other parts from reference TRBV18 and TRBJ1-6): NAGVMQNPRHLVRRRGQEARLRCSPMKGHSHVYWYRQLPEEGLKFMVYLQKENIIDESGMPKERFSAEFPKEGPSILRIQQVVRGDSAAYFCASSPDLLTSPLHFGNGTRLTVT.

The chain is built from TRBV28 and TRBJ1-2; TRBD1 matches 8 bases. The V gene's germline CDR1 is MDHEN and CDR2 SYDVKM. The junction had 20 bases not matched to a gene; V was cut back by 8 bases and J by 6 bases. The CDR3 totals 17 residues. The CDR3 DNA reads TGTGCCAGCTCTTCCGCGACCCTCGGGACAGGCGCCCATGGCTACACCTTC. It yields the protein CASSSATLGTGAHGYTF.